The 19 T cell receptor beta chains given below trace back to one sample, sequenced in a study of blood T cell repertoires in COVID-19. Repertoires were generated with immunoSEQ multiplex PCR, while TCRdb's copy carries only in-frame clones and drops some. This sample has some 520,000 clones, with nearly 90% found just once. The sequenced sample was peripheral blood. These receptor sequences come from a man between 18 and 29 years old with COVID-19, enrolled during active disease.

The chain carries TRBV9 and TRBJ2-5, with 9 bases aligning to TRBD2. Germline V lookup: CDR1 SGDLS, CDR2 YYNGEE. The CDR3 spans 16 residues. With 0 bases clipped from V and 4 bases from J, the junction kept 7 bases outside the gene matches. The CDR3 nucleotides are TGTGCCAGCAGCGTAGGGACTAGCGTTTTGGGAGAGACCCAGTACTTC. It translates to CASSVGTSVLGETQYF.

This chain joins TRBV30 and TRBJ2-5, with TRBD2 matching 15 bases. Germline CDR1 is GTSNPN and CDR2 is SVGIG (reference sequence). With V trimmed by 0 bases and J by 4 bases, 9 bases remained unmatched. The CDR3 has 18 residues. The CDR3 sequence: CAWSVRRTSGRVGETQYF. The CDR3 coding sequence is TGTGCCTGGAGTGTAAGGAGGACTAGCGGGAGGGTAGGAGAGACCCAGTACTTC.

This clone has a single count. This chain uses TRBV19 with TRBJ1-1; 7 positions match TRBD1. CDR1 is LNHDA, CDR2 SQIVND, per germline (reference sequence). The CDR3 has 15 residues. Germline trimming cut 3 bases from V and 1 base from J; bases unmatched to any gene: 5. In nucleotides, the CDR3 is TGTGCCAGTAGTATGACAGGGACCCCGAACACTGAAGCTTTCTTT. Amino acid sequence: CASSMTGTPNTEAFF.

The chain recombines TRBV11-2 with TRBJ2-7, with 14 positions matching TRBD2. This CDR3 region has 16 residues. V shed 4 bases, J shed 3 bases, and the junction held 5 bases outside the gene matches. Germline values: CDR1 SGHAT, CDR2 FQNNGV. The CDR3 is CASSYGTSGSGYEQYF. The CDR3 nucleotides read TGTGCCAGCAGCTACGGGACTAGCGGGAGCGGCTACGAGCAGTACTTC.

The rearrangement uses TRBV2 and TRBJ2-2; D might be TRBD1 (5 bases). This CDR3 comprises 15 residues. With 2 bases removed from V and 2 bases from J, the gap between germline ends came to 9 bases. Looked up from germline, CDR1 is SNHLY and CDR2 is FYNNEI. The CDR3 region is CASSEWGLNTGELFF. DNA of the CDR3: TGTGCCAGCAGTGAATGGGGCCTTAACACCGGGGAGCTGTTTTTT.

The chain carries TRBV5-4 and TRBJ1-1; D perhaps matches TRBD1 (6 bases). The CDR3 sequence is 15 residues long. Trimming cost V 5 bases and J 5 bases, with 19 bases left between them. The germline gives CDR1 SGHNT, CDR2 YYREEE (reference sequence). CDR3 nucleotides: TGTGCCAGCAGGCAAAAGCAGGGGACGAGGACTGAAGCTTTCTTT. Its translation: CASRQKQGTRTEAFF.

The chain is built from TRBV6-2 or TRBV6-3 and TRBJ2-7; D not certain. Germline lookup yields CDR1 MNHEY and CDR2 SVGEGT. V lost 2 bases to trimming and J lost 3 bases, with 11 bases between them. The CDR3 has 14 amino acids. CDR3 sequence (DNA): TGTGCCAGCAGTTACAAGGCAGGCCTCTACGAGCAGTACTTC. Encoded protein: CASSYKAGLYEQYF.

This clone was counted a few times. This chain connects TRBV11-3 to TRBJ2-7; TRBD1 is a possible D gene (5 bases). Germline loops: CDR1 SGHNT, CDR2 YENEEA. Trimming left V 5 bases short and J 3 bases short, with 8 bases between. This CDR3 is built from 12 residues. In DNA form, the CDR3 reads TGTGCCAGCAGCCAGCAGGGCTACGAGCAGTACTTC. Translation: CASSQQGYEQYF.

As concerns this clone: Relative to the germline gene, one junction end is altered; a read error may explain this. This rearrangement joins TRBV12-3 or TRBV12-4 to TRBJ2-1, with 8 bases lining up with TRBD2. The CDR3 length is 11 residues. This chain's CDR3 is CASSLSGRRIF. CDR3 in DNA: TGTGCCAGCAGCCTAAGCGGGAGACGGATCTTC.

The chain couples TRBV20-1 to TRBJ2-5; perhaps TRBD2 as D (6 bases). Germline assignment: CDR1 DFQATT and CDR2 SNEGSKA (reference sequence). V was clipped by 6 bases and J by 10 bases, with 12 bases between them. The length of the CDR3 is 10 residues. The CDR3 loop is CSADRLVQYF. Written as DNA, the CDR3 is TGCAGTGCCGACCGACTAGTCCAGTACTTC.

The V call is TRBV2, the J call TRBJ2-3; 12 nucleotides agree with TRBD2. From germline, CDR1 is SNHLY and CDR2 FYNNEI. There are 18 residues in the CDR3. The trim removed 5 bases at V and 0 bases at J, leaving 9 bases unmatched. As DNA, the CDR3 is TGTGCCAGCAGTCCGCACCTTACTAGCGGGGGGAGCACAGATACGCAGTATTTT. Translation gives CASSPHLTSGGSTDTQYF.

The chain recombines TRBV6-1 with TRBJ2-2, with D possibly being TRBD2 (5 bases). The CDR3 has 16 amino acids. The germline V gene encodes CDR1 MNHNS and CDR2 SASEGT. V lost 3 bases and J lost 1, with 12 bases in between. DNA of the CDR3: TGTGCCAGCAGTGAGTCTCGGGGAAGGAACACCGGGGAGCTGTTTTTT. Translation gives CASSESRGRNTGELFF.

V and J are TRBV6-6 and TRBJ1-3, with D perhaps TRBD1 (6 bases). V lost 5 bases, J lost 1 base, and 9 bases lay in between. The V gene's germline CDR1 is MNHNY and CDR2 SVGAGI (reference sequence). The CDR3 runs 14 residues. For the CDR3, the DNA is TGTGCCAGCAGTCCTACAGGGTCTGGAAACACCATATATTTT. The encoded protein is CASSPTGSGNTIYF.

The chain joins TRBV24-1 to TRBJ2-2; 9 bases are shared with TRBD1. Germline V lookup: CDR1 KGHDR, CDR2 SFDVKD. The CDR3 runs to 17 residues. V trimming: 5 bases; J trimming: 4 bases; junction bases outside the gene matches: 10. For the CDR3, the DNA is TGTGCCACCAGTGTCCTGAGGGGACAGGGCAGCACCGGGGAGCTGTTTTTT. Translating it yields CATSVLRGQGSTGELFF.

J is TRBJ2-7 and V is TRBV7-9; D possibly corresponds to TRBD2 (6 bases). Trimming pared 3 bases from V and 4 bases from J, leaving 10 bases between. The CDR3 is 13 residues long. Germline CDR1 reads SEHNR; CDR2 reads FQNEAQ (reference sequence). The CDR3 DNA sequence: TGTGCCAGCAGCTTGCCGGGACTTTACGAGCAGTACTTC. Translating it yields CASSLPGLYEQYF.

This chain joins TRBV10-3 and TRBJ1-1; TRBD1 aligns across 7 bases. The CDR3 is made up of 13 amino acids. With 10 bases clipped from V and 3 bases from J, the junction kept 8 bases outside the gene matches. CDR1 is ENHRY, CDR2 SYGVKD, per germline. CDR3 region: CATADRVDTEAFF. CDR3 DNA: TGTGCCACCGCCGACAGGGTAGACACTGAAGCTTTCTTT.

The chain couples TRBV10-3 to TRBJ1-3; possibly TRBD1 for D (6 bases). The CDR3 spans 16 residues. Germline CDR1 is ENHRY and CDR2 is SYGVKD. V gave up 0 bases and J gave up 0 bases, with 9 bases separating them. CDR3: CAISESTGYSGNTIYF. The CDR3 nucleotides are TGTGCCATCAGTGAGTCGACAGGCTACTCTGGAAACACCATATATTTT.

The chain uses TRBV5-6 and TRBJ2-5; D unresolved. Trimming took off 4 bases at V and 2 bases at J, with 12 bases between the two ends. The CDR3 contains 14 residues. Per the germline V gene, CDR1 is SGHDT and CDR2 is YYEEEE. The CDR3 region is CASSQYILQETQYF. The CDR3 DNA reads as TGTGCCAGCAGCCAATATATACTACAAGAGACCCAGTACTTC.

The V and J genes are TRBV19 and TRBJ2-1; 12 bases are shared with TRBD2. The CDR3 has 14 residues. Looked up from germline, CDR1 is LNHDA and CDR2 is SQIVND (reference sequence). V lost 5 bases, J lost 9 bases, and 5 bases stayed unmatched. In DNA, the CDR3 is TGTGCCAGTAGTCTTACTAGCGGGAGGAGTGAGCAGTTCTTC. The encoded protein is CASSLTSGRSEQFF.